One T cell receptor (beta chain) is described in this entry. Its antigen is not known. A much larger clone lies one base from this, so it may be a read error. The CDR3 spans 14 residues. CDR1 and CDR2 from the germline V gene are SGHTA and FQGNSA. V lost 0 bases to trimming and J lost 6 bases, with 12 bases between them. TCR beta CDR3 regions were amplified from RNA. The TCR CDR3 first-round RT-PCR relied on the HTBI primer set. TCRdb itself ran the multiplex PCR reads through MiXCR, one entry per CDR3 protein. Of 500,000 to 750,000 distinct CDR3 sequences detected, approximately 15% appear once; the ten largest clones hold approximately 7.4%. These data come from a study of T cells in Graves' hyperthyroidism and ophthalmopathy. Study conclusions and caveats: A 13 V-J signature model discriminated ophthalmopathy versus stable hyperthyroidism.

Sequenced material: blood. The rearrangement uses TRBV7-2 and TRBJ2-7, with D maybe TRBD1 (7 bases). This sequence originates from a woman in her 30s with Graves' hyperthyroidism. CDR3 residues: CASSLAEGAFEQYF. DNA of the CDR3: TGTGCCAGCAGCTTAGCGGAGGGGGCCTTCGAGCAGTACTTC.